This T cell receptor (beta chain) was recorded in a study of Graves' ophthalmopathy and Graves' hyperthyroidism (dated by TCRdb to about 2018). Background on the whole study: Peripheral blood samples were taken at the time of initial diagnosis, before any treatment was given. A discovery set of 95 to 100 patients (43 ophthalmopathy, just over 55 stable hyperthyroidism) was enrolled to explore V-J signatures distinguishing ophthalmopathy from hyperthyroidism. To tell Graves' ophthalmopathy apart from Graves' hyperthyroidism, and to predict which patients would progress to ophthalmopathy, the study relied on TCR beta repertoire signatures. Following sample collection, hyperthyroidism patients were given methimazole at a starting dose of 30 mg daily, and ophthalmopathy patients were given high-dose intravenous methylprednisolone. An independent validation cohort was composed of approximately 18 hyperthyroidism patients and around 15 patients who later progressed from hyperthyroidism to ophthalmopathy. In total, over 130 blood samples were TCR-sequenced: some 43 ophthalmopathy, approximately 75 hyperthyroidism and some 17 hyperthyroidism-to-ophthalmopathy patients. In roughly six hyperthyroidism patients, the T-cell repertoire of thyroid tissue was compared with the T-cell repertoire of blood. Overall study outcomes, separate from this receptor: In cross-validation, the 13-signature model distinguished ophthalmopathy from stable hyperthyroidism with more than 85% sensitivity and about 81% specificity, while in the test set the corresponding values were approximately 80% and 75%. Sample size was not statistically predetermined, and group allocation was not concealed from the investigators. In validation, the model predicted ophthalmopathy progression with 55% to 71% sensitivity and roughly 72% specificity; some 13 predicted patients were CT-confirmed with GO in a median of about 7.1 months. Most expanded thyroid clonotypes with frequency above 0.001 were also detected in blood, suggesting blood repertoires may reflect the thyroid immune response.

In regard to this clonotype: There is no known antigen for this receptor. No much larger clone is present one base from it, and per-base qualities are unavailable.

Ophthalmopathy patients were characterized by moderately to severely active disease, a Clinical Activity Score of at least 3, a NOSPECS grade of at least 4, and a disease duration under 3 months. Anyone with other autoimmune diseases, uncontrolled infections, pregnancy or lactation was excluded from the study. Diagnosis relied on clinical symptoms, serum thyroxine, TRAb, thyroid ultrasound and orbital computed tomography. Using Ficoll-Paque density gradient centrifugation, PBMCs were isolated from 8.5 to 10 ml of fresh peripheral blood. Total RNA was extracted with Trizol reagent and quality-checked on an Agilent 2100 Bioanalyzer. TCR beta CDR3 regions were amplified from RNA transcripts for repertoire sequencing. The first round was an RT-PCR using HTBI primers with the Qiagen OneStep RT-PCR kit, and this first round was followed by a second-round multiplex PCR, then size selection and purification. The libraries underwent paired-end sequencing with 100 bp reads on an Illumina HiSeq2000. Turning to the authors' computational methods: SOAPnuke was used to process the reads, throwing out any read that had adapters, had uncalled bases, had a mean Phred below 15, or lacked an exact constant-primer or identifier match. COPE v1.2.5 was used to merge the high-quality paired reads. Each unique nucleotide sequence was defined as a clonotype, and clonotypes were aligned to IMGT TRB V, D and J references with MiTCR v1.1. Only V-J combinations with frequency above 0.0001 were analysed, covering approximately 99% of repertoires. For each V-J combination, a TCR clonal expansion and chaos score was defined as F50 clonal expansion divided by the chaos observed in the TCRdist matrix. Welch's t-statistics and random forest were used to reduce features to about 14 V-J combinations, which were fed into a naive Bayes classifier. Thyroid-blood repertoire similarity was quantified with the Morisita-Horn index. TCRdb passed the public sequencing reads through fastp at Q25 and MiXCR, retaining productive beta sequences. A single entry per CDR3 protein holds the most common genes and DNA from its merged rows. Clone size and V and J calls follow TCRdb, not the original study. Within this sample are about 640,000 distinct CDR3 sequences, with approximately 39% of them counted one time only. The ten largest account for 3% to 4% of the sample.

The CDR3 runs 12 residues from the cysteine to the phenylalanine. The DNA shown is the 36-base CDR3, in frame from base 1. V is shortened by 1 base, J by 11 bases, and the region joining them spans 6 bases. The chain is made from TRBV12-3 or TRBV12-4 and TRBJ1-6, with a weak D call of TRBD1 (6 bases match). This TCR came from an adult man with Graves' ophthalmopathy. Input material: peripheral blood. The DNA sequence follows: TGTGCCAGCAGTTTAGGGACAGCACCCCTCCACTTT. This sequence encodes CASSLGTAPLHF.